The next 15 T cell receptor beta chains were all read from a single sample in a study of glioma-infiltrating T cells after dendritic cell vaccination. Time point of the sample: after dendritic cell vaccination, including at tumor progression/relapse. Measured with immunoSEQ multiplex PCR; TCRdb has only the in-frame clones, and not every one. The data show under 130,000 clones, almost 90% seen once. Sequenced here: blood, sampled after dendritic cell vaccination. These receptors originate from a human donor with glioblastoma.

This clone was detected a few times. The V call is TRBV10-3, the J call TRBJ1-1, with 11 bases that match TRBD1. The CDR3 is 14 amino acids. CDR1 and CDR2 from the germline V gene are ENHRY and SYGVKD. V lost 4 bases, J lost 3 bases, and 1 base stayed unmatched. CDR3 residues: CAISGDRGDTEAFF. CDR3 bases: TGTGCCATCAGTGGGGACAGGGGGGACACTGAAGCTTTCTTT.

This chain connects TRBV10-3 to TRBJ1-3; TRBD1 matches at 9 bases. The V segment lost 3 bases and the J segment 11 bases; nucleotides outside the gene matches: 11. The CDR3 consists of 15 residues. In germline, CDR1 is ENHRY, CDR2 SYGVKD. This CDR3 is CAISDAGTGQQAIYF. The CDR3 bases are TGTGCCATCAGTGACGCCGGGACAGGGCAGCAGGCCATATATTTT.

This clone was seen just once. The rearrangement joins TRBV19 to TRBJ1-1; D is undetermined. CDR1 is LNHDA, CDR2 SQIVND, per germline (reference sequence). The ends were cut back, 5 bases at V and 5 bases at J, with 18 bases in the middle. The CDR3 has 15 amino acids. The CDR3, as DNA: TGTGCCAGTAGTCCCCGGGGTGCGGTAGGAACTGAAGCTTTCTTT. It yields the protein CASSPRGAVGTEAFF.

This chain links TRBV6-4 with TRBJ2-2; 10 nucleotides match TRBD1. This CDR3 contains 18 residues. V lost 0 bases to trimming and J lost 4 bases; unmatched junction nucleotides: 8. The germline gives CDR1 MRHNA, CDR2 SNTAGT. The CDR3 loop reads CASSDSGQGIGGTGELFF. CDR3 bases: TGTGCCAGCAGTGACTCGGGACAGGGGATCGGTGGCACCGGGGAGCTGTTTTTT.

V is TRBV7-8 and J is TRBJ1-5; the match to TRBD1 covers 9 bases. The CDR3 has 15 residues. The junction had 5 bases not matched to a gene; V was cut back by 5 bases and J by 3 bases. Germline CDR1 is SGHVS and CDR2 is FQNEAQ. Here the CDR3 DNA reads TGTGCCAGCAGCCACCGGGACAGGGTCAATCAGCCCCAGCATTTT. This gives the protein CASSHRDRVNQPQHF.

V usage is TRBV2 and J usage is TRBJ2-1, with TRBD2 as a possible D gene (5 bases). From germline, CDR1 is SNHLY and CDR2 FYNNEI. V was cut by 6 bases and J by 4 bases, with 16 bases left in between. The CDR3 has 15 residues. In nucleotides, the CDR3 is TGTGCCAGCAGGACGGGATTGGGAGCGTACAATGAGCAGTTCTTC. Protein sequence: CASRTGLGAYNEQFF. Combining the CDR3 with reference TRBV2 and TRBJ2-1 gives the whole variable domain EPEVTQTPSHQVTQMGQEVILRCVPISNHLYFYWYRQILGQKVEFLVSFYNNEISEKSEIFDDQFSVERPDGSNFTLKIRSTKLEDSAMYFCASRTGLGAYNEQFFGPGTRLTVL.

The V and J genes are TRBV19 and TRBJ1-3; maybe TRBD1 (5 bases). Germline CDR1 and CDR2: LNHDA and SQIVND (reference sequence). There are 17 residues in the CDR3. With 3 bases removed from V and 0 bases from J, the gap between germline ends came to 15 bases. The CDR3 sequence: CASSMDRRALSGNTIYF. CDR3 DNA: TGTGCCAGTAGTATGGATCGCAGGGCCCTCTCTGGAAACACCATATATTTT.

This chain connects TRBV18 to TRBJ2-1; the match to TRBD2 covers 13 bases. The CDR3 is 17 residues long. The germline gives CDR1 KGHSH, CDR2 LQKENI. V dropped 3 bases and J dropped 13; count of bases not matched to a gene: 15. In DNA, the CDR3 is TGTGCCAGCTCACCTCCCCACGGGACTAGCGGGACCCTTCCCCAGTTCTTC. This sequence encodes CASSPPHGTSGTLPQFF.

The chain recombines TRBV7-2 with TRBJ1-1, with 8 bases fitting TRBD1. The junction had 5 bases not matched to a gene; V was cut back by 5 bases and J by 0 bases. Germline V gives CDR1 SGHTA, CDR2 FQGNSA. The CDR3 is 15 amino acids. The CDR3 loop reads CASSPRTGMNTEAFF. The CDR3 region has the DNA TGTGCCAGCAGCCCCCGGACAGGGATGAACACTGAAGCTTTCTTT.

This clone has just one count. Other DNA sequences in this sample translate to the same CDR3. The rearrangement uses TRBV5-4 and TRBJ1-6; 9 positions match TRBD1. This CDR3 comprises 15 residues. The ends lost 4 bases at V and 5 bases at J; junction bases unmatched: 4. CDR1 and CDR2 from the germline V gene are SGHNT and YYREEE (reference sequence). The chain's CDR3 is CASSLRTGDNSPLHF. The CDR3 DNA reads as TGTGCCAGCAGCCTAAGGACAGGGGATAATTCACCCCTCCACTTT.

This sequence joins TRBV11-3 and TRBJ2-2; TRBD2 matches at 12 bases. Per the germline V gene, CDR1 is SGHNT and CDR2 is YENEEA. The CDR3 covers 19 residues. The V segment lost 5 bases and the J segment 2 bases; nucleotides outside the gene matches: 12. This chain's CDR3 is CASSPPPTSGRRNTGELFF. Written as DNA, the CDR3 is TGTGCCAGCAGCCCCCCACCCACTAGCGGGAGGAGAAACACCGGGGAGCTGTTTTTT.

The rearrangement uses TRBV7-9 and TRBJ1-2; the match to TRBD1 covers 10 bases. Germline V gene sequence: CDR1 SEHNR, CDR2 FQNEAQ (reference sequence). The length of the CDR3 is 13 residues. V dropped 3 bases and J dropped 6; count of bases not matched to a gene: 1. The CDR3 loop is CASSLDRGDGYTF. CDR3 coding DNA: TGTGCCAGCAGCTTGGACAGGGGGGATGGCTACACCTTC.

This chain uses TRBV30 with TRBJ2-5; 10 positions agree with TRBD1. V was clipped by 3 bases and J by 5 bases; unmatched bases: 9. CDR1 is GTSNPN, CDR2 SVGIG, per germline (reference sequence). There are 15 residues in the CDR3. The CDR3 DNA reads as TGTGCCTGGAGGCCGGGGACAGGGGCTCGGGAGACCCAGTACTTC. This encodes CAWRPGTGARETQYF.

V gene TRBV4-1 combines with J gene TRBJ1-6; 7 bases line up with TRBD1. Germline V gene data show CDR1 as MGHRA and CDR2 as YSYEKL. This CDR3 is 17 amino acids long. V was clipped by 3 bases and J by 9 bases; unmatched bases: 14. In DNA, the CDR3 is TGCGCCAGCAGCCAGGCGGACAGGACCCTCGGGTTTTCACCCCTCCACTTT. This translates into CASSQADRTLGFSPLHF.

This chain uses TRBV5-1 with TRBJ2-5; 8 bases are a match to TRBD1. This CDR3 comprises 13 residues. Germline CDR1 is SGHRS and CDR2 is YFSETQ. V lost 5 bases, J lost 4 bases, and 4 bases stayed unmatched. DNA of the CDR3: TGCGCCAGCAGGACAGGGGACAGAGAGACCCAGTACTTC. Residues: CASRTGDRETQYF.